The 23 T cell receptor beta chains reported below all come from one sample, sequenced in a study of blood T cells in healthy people across ages. A second PCR of roughly 7 to 11 cycles used a sample-barcoded 5' primer and a J-beta primer mix. TCRdb reanalysed the 5' RACE reads using MiXCR and keeps one entry per CDR3 protein. The repertoire includes around 520,000 distinct CDR3 sequences, roughly a quarter of them detected once, and approximately 3.7% sits in the top ten. This sample was shared with a second study, whose subject was T cells of mothers and their children.

Sequencing was carried out using blood. These receptors all come from a boy between 2 and 10 years old in good health.

As regards this clonotype: Likely a read error: the CDR3 ends without its conserved phenylalanine or tryptophan. The genes are TRBV2 and TRBJ2-5; possible D gene TRBD2, 5 bases. The tail of the sequence fits TRBJ2-1 better, so the J call may be wrong. CDR1 is SNHLY, CDR2 FYNNEI, per germline. CDR3 size: 14 residues. The CDR3 loop reads CASSLGRGPNEQFL. In DNA form, the CDR3 reads TGTGCCAGCAGTTTAGGGAGAGGTCCCAATGAGCAGTTCCTC.

This CDR3 is CASSTLQDRVIYEQYF. The DNA for the CDR3 is TGCGCCAGCAGCACCCTCCAGGACAGGGTAATCTACGAGCAGTACTTC. This chain joins TRBV5-1 and TRBJ2-7, with TRBD1 matching over 8 bases. Germline CDR1 reads SGHRS; CDR2 reads YFSETQ. V was clipped by 4 bases and J by 3 bases; unmatched bases: 12. The CDR3 consists of 16 residues.

In this sample, this clonotype turned up a few times. The gene calls are TRBV10-3 and TRBJ2-7; the match to TRBD1 covers 10 bases. This CDR3 region has 17 residues. The germline V gene has CDR1 ENHRY and CDR2 SYGVKD. The V gene end was trimmed by 11 bases and the J gene end by 2 bases; junction bases not matched to a gene: 18. The CDR3 DNA reads as TGTGCCGCGCGGTCCGGGACAGGGGTCTTTCCCACCTACGAGCAGTACTTC. Amino acid sequence: CAARSGTGVFPTYEQYF.

The CDR3 bases are TGTGCCACCAGCATAAATACCGGGACAGCCATCTACGAGCAGTACTTC. Protein sequence: CATSINTGTAIYEQYF. This chain connects TRBV15 to TRBJ2-7; the match to TRBD1 covers 7 bases. Losses at the gene ends were 4 bases for V and 3 bases for J; bases not matched to a gene: 12. The CDR3 has 16 residues. CDR1 LNHNV and CDR2 YYDKDF come from the germline V gene (reference sequence).

This clonotype was seen more than once but under ten times. CDR3 residues: CASGFDGTGAYNEQFF. CDR3 coding DNA: TGTGCTAGTGGTTTTGATGGGACAGGGGCTTACAATGAGCAGTTCTTC. The V and J genes are TRBV12-5 and TRBJ2-1; 10 bases fit TRBD1. Looked up from germline, CDR1 is LGHNT and CDR2 is FRNRAP. The CDR3 runs 16 residues. V trimming: 3 bases; J trimming: 4 bases; junction bases outside the gene matches: 6.

V gene TRBV14 combines with J gene TRBJ1-1; the D is unclear. This CDR3 is built from 13 residues. CDR1 is SGHDN and CDR2 is FVKESK in the germline V gene. The V and J ends lost 0 bases and 11 bases respectively, with 13 bases between them. The CDR3 DNA sequence: TGTGCCAGCAGCCAAGAGTATGAGGGAGACGCTTTCTTT. Its protein is CASSQEYEGDAFF.

This sequence joins TRBV4-3 and TRBJ2-7; D not certain. The CDR3 covers 15 residues. Trimming left V 0 bases short and J 7 bases short, with 16 bases between. Looked up from germline, CDR1 is LGHNA and CDR2 is YSLEER. This CDR3 is CASSQDLGFEDEQYF. In DNA, the CDR3 is TGCGCCAGCAGCCAAGATTTGGGCTTTGAGGATGAGCAGTACTTC.

The V gene is TRBV20-1, the J gene TRBJ1-3; maybe TRBD1 (5 bases). This CDR3 is 14 amino acids long. Trimming stripped 6 bases from V and 0 bases from J, with 12 bases between. Germline-derived CDR1 and CDR2 are DFQATT and SNEGSKA (reference sequence). The CDR3 loop reads CSATGRSSGNTIYF. CDR3 in DNA: TGCAGTGCCACGGGACGGAGCTCTGGAAACACCATATATTTT.

This clonotype has more than one count but fewer than ten. V is TRBV19 and J is TRBJ2-3, with 7 positions matching TRBD1. Losses at the gene ends were 5 bases for V and 6 bases for J; bases not matched to a gene: 2. The CDR3 is 12 residues long. Germline CDR1 reads LNHDA; CDR2 reads SQIVND (reference sequence). The CDR3 DNA reads as TGTGCCAGTAGTGTCAGGGGGGATACGCAGTATTTT. Its translation: CASSVRGDTQYF.

This clonotype turned up a few times. The chain links TRBV14 to TRBJ1-1; D gene ambiguous. Germline assignment: CDR1 SGHDN and CDR2 FVKESK. This CDR3 is built from 14 residues. The V end was cut by 1 base, the J end by 4 bases, with 10 bases between. For the CDR3, the DNA is TGTGCCAGCAGCCAAGGACAAGGTACCACTGAAGCTTTCTTT. It yields the protein CASSQGQGTTEAFF.

The chain is built from TRBV12-5 and TRBJ2-7; the D call may be TRBD1 or TRBD2 (5 bases each). Germline assignment: CDR1 LGHNT and CDR2 FRNRAP. With 7 bases removed from V and 1 base from J, the gap between germline ends came to 14 bases. CDR3 length: 14 amino acids. CDR3 loop: CASALSWGSYEQYF. The CDR3 nucleotides are TGTGCTAGTGCCCTAAGCTGGGGGTCCTACGAGCAGTACTTC. The full variable domain, rest sourced from reference TRBV12-5 and TRBJ2-7, is DARVTQTPRHKVTEMGQEVTMRCQPILGHNTVFWYRQTMMQGLELLAYFRNRAPLDDSGMPKDRFSAEMPDATLATLKIQPSEPRDSAVYFCASALSWGSYEQYFGPGTRLTVT.

This clonotype was recorded a few times. This rearrangement joins TRBV9 to TRBJ2-1, with D possibly TRBD2 on 6 matching bases. CDR1 is SGDLS, CDR2 YYNGEE, per germline. The CDR3 has 13 amino acids. Trimming stripped 3 bases from V and 9 bases from J, with 13 bases between. The CDR3 nucleotides are TGTGCCAGCAGCGCCAGGACTATAAGTGAGCAGTTCTTC. Encoded protein: CASSARTISEQFF.

Only a few counts were recorded for this clonotype. V and J are TRBV10-3 and TRBJ2-7; D is unclear. This CDR3 region has 13 residues. CDR1 is ENHRY and CDR2 is SYGVKD in the germline V gene. Trimming took off 10 bases at V and 0 bases at J, with 13 bases between the two ends. CDR3 in DNA: TGTGCCACTATCGGACCGTCCTCCTACGAGCAGTACTTC. It specifies CATIGPSSYEQYF.

As concerns this clonotype: A junction boundary mismatches the germline segment, possibly from a read error. The V gene is TRBV12-3 or TRBV12-4, the J gene TRBJ2-5; 9 positions match TRBD1. The CDR3 is made up of 15 amino acids. This CDR3 reads CTSTGWGQGRETQYF. For the CDR3, the DNA is TGTACCAGTACAGGATGGGGACAGGGACGAGAGACCCAGTACTTC.

This clonotype was counted between two and nine times. The chain has TRBV9 and TRBJ2-5, with 7 nucleotides matching TRBD1. Germline V gene lookup returns CDR1 SGDLS and CDR2 YYNGEE. The CDR3 extends over 15 amino acids. Trimming at V came to 3 bases and at J to 0 bases, leaving 5 bases not matched to a gene. The CDR3 sequence: CASSATGQNQETQYF. CDR3 nucleotides: TGTGCCAGCAGCGCGACGGGACAGAACCAAGAGACCCAGTACTTC.

This clonotype was picked up a small number of times. V is TRBV12-3 or TRBV12-4 and J is TRBJ2-5, with TRBD2 identical over 7 bases. The DNA end lines up better with TRBJ2-1; the J call may be wrong. The CDR3 sequence is 12 residues long. The CDR3 DNA follows: TGTGCCAGCAGTCTTAGCGGGCATGAGCAGTTCTTC. It encodes CASSLSGHEQFF.

This clonotype was seen only a few times. The chain uses TRBV15 and TRBJ1-5; 9 bases fit TRBD1. The germline V gene has CDR1 LNHNV and CDR2 YYDKDF (reference sequence). The CDR3 length is 17 residues. Trimming took 4 bases from V and 2 from J; bases not matched to a gene: 9. The CDR3 loop reads CATSNLDRGPGNQPQHF. CDR3 coding DNA: TGTGCCACCAGCAACCTGGACAGGGGTCCGGGCAATCAGCCCCAGCATTTT. The complete variable domain, with remaining parts taken from reference TRBV15 and TRBJ1-5, reads DAMVIQNPRYQVTQFGKPVTLSCSQTLNHNVMYWYQQKSSQAPKLLFHYYDKDFNNEADTPDNFQSRRPNTSFCFLDIRSPGLGDTAMYLCATSNLDRGPGNQPQHFGDGTRLSIL.

This chain links TRBV10-3 with TRBJ2-2; D not resolved. Deletions cut 6 bases from V and 3 bases from J, with 14 bases between. Germline-derived CDR1 and CDR2 are ENHRY and SYGVKD. The CDR3 is made up of 15 amino acids. The CDR3 DNA follows: TGTGCCATCAGAGAAACCGGCCTACACACCGGGGAGCTGTTTTTT. The encoded protein is CAIRETGLHTGELFF.

V gene TRBV20-1 combines with J gene TRBJ2-5, with 10 bases identical to TRBD2. Trimming at V came to 0 bases and at J to 5 bases, leaving 12 bases not matched to a gene. Germline assignment: CDR1 DFQATT and CDR2 SNEGSKA (reference sequence). The CDR3 loop spans 17 amino acids. The CDR3 DNA follows: TGCAGTGCTAGAGATCAGTCTAGCGGGGGAGCCTGGGAGACCCAGTACTTC. It is translated as CSARDQSSGGAWETQYF.

This clonotype has a single count. The J gene is TRBJ1-4, the V gene TRBV10-3; D gene unclear. V gave up 6 bases and J gave up 8 bases, with 13 bases separating them. The CDR3 has 13 residues. The germline CDR1 and CDR2 sequences are ENHRY and SYGVKD. The CDR3 sequence is CAIRVSQDEKLFF. CDR3 bases: TGTGCCATCAGGGTCTCCCAGGACGAAAAACTGTTTTTT.

This clonotype occurred once. The J gene is TRBJ1-1, the V gene TRBV4-1; D remains unclear. Trimming removed 3 bases from V and 1 base from J, with 12 bases in between. This CDR3 is 15 amino acids long. Germline V lookup: CDR1 MGHRA, CDR2 YSYEKL. The CDR3 bases are TGCGCCAGCAGCCAGGTTCCGGGTCCGAACACTGAAGCTTTCTTT. Translating gives CASSQVPGPNTEAFF.

This clonotype showed up just a few times. This sequence joins TRBV29-1 and TRBJ2-2, with D perhaps matching TRBD2 (5 bases). This CDR3 contains 13 residues. Germline CDR1 is SQVTM and CDR2 is ANQGSEA. Trimming pared 6 bases from V and 3 bases from J, leaving 11 bases between. CDR3 region: CSVPGGDTGELFF. CDR3 sequence (DNA): TGCAGCGTGCCAGGAGGCGACACCGGGGAGCTGTTTTTT.

The chain joins TRBV20-1 to TRBJ1-1; possibly TRBD1 for D (5 bases). The CDR3 covers 13 residues. Deletions cut 0 bases from V and 6 bases from J, with 11 bases between. The germline gives CDR1 DFQATT, CDR2 SNEGSKA (reference sequence). The CDR3 DNA follows: TGCAGTGCTAGAGATTGGGGGAGGCCTGAAGCTTTCTTT. Its protein product is CSARDWGRPEAFF.